Reported below is one TCR beta chain. The sample originates from a study of T-cell memory formation after mild COVID-19. Via MiXCR, TCRdb re-called the 5' RACE reads, giving one row per CDR3 protein. This sample has around 340,000 distinct CDR3 sequences, with around 15% found just once. V shed 6 bases and J shed 1 base, with 10 bases lying between them. The CDR3 runs to 14 residues. V and J are TRBV12-3 or TRBV12-4 and TRBJ1-5; D unresolved. Input material: PBMCs or a T cell subset sorted from them (not recorded which). The receptor was isolated from a man younger than 35 who had mild COVID-19 (a few samples of this study predate the infection). Cell type and time point are not known. CDR3 protein: CASREMGSNQPQHF. As DNA, the CDR3 is TGTGCCAGCAGGGAAATGGGGAGCAATCAGCCCCAGCATTTT.